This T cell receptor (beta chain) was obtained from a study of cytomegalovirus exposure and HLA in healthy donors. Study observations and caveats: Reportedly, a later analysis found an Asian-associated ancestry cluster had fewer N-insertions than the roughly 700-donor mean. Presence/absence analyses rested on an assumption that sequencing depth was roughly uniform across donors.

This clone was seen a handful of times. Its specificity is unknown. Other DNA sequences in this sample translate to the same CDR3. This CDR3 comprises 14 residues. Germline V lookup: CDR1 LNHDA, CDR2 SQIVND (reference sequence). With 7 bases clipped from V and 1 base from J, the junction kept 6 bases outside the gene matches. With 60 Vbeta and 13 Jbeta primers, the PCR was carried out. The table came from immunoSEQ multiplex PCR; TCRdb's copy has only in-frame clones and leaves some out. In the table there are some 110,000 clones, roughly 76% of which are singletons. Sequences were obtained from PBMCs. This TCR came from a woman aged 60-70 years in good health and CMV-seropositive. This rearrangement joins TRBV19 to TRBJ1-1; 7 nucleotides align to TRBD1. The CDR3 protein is CASKDRERNTEAFF. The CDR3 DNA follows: TGTGCCAGTAAAGACAGGGAACGGAACACTGAAGCTTTCTTT.